Each of the 2 T cell receptor beta chains below was sequenced from the same sample in a study of cytotoxic CD8 clonotypes in ibrutinib-treated CLL (dated by TCRdb to about 2021). The library came from the immunoSEQ multiplex PCR assay. As stored in TCRdb, this immuneACCESS dataset retains in-frame rearrangements with V and J assigned. A fraction of the clones does not appear; measured against another copy, unresolved V genes explain less than half of the discrepancy, and the remainder lacks a known reason. Present in this sample are approximately 280,000 clones, roughly three quarters of which were seen just once. Clones ranked in the top ten supply around 5.1% of the sample. The time point label of this sample denotes: progressive disease on ibrutinib. Sequenced material: PBMCs, taken at disease progression, from a patient treated with ibrutinib. These receptors were collected from a human donor with chronic lymphocytic leukemia.

This sequence joins TRBV5-6 and TRBJ1-3, with D possibly TRBD1 on 6 matching bases. V lost 5 bases to trimming and J lost 4 bases, with 13 bases between them. The CDR3 length is 14 residues. The germline CDR1 and CDR2 sequences are SGHDT and YYEEEE. The CDR3 nucleotides read TGTGCCAGCAGAAGAGGGGGTTACGGAAACACCATATATTTT. It codes for CASRRGGYGNTIYF.

J is TRBJ2-5 and V is TRBV28, with 12 bases matching TRBD1. Germline V gives CDR1 MDHEN, CDR2 SYDVKM. Germline trimming cut 11 bases from V and 5 bases from J; bases unmatched to any gene: 6. CDR3 size: 13 residues. This chain's CDR3 is CAVGDRGRETQYF. The CDR3 bases are TGTGCCGTTGGGGACAGGGGGCGGGAGACCCAGTACTTC.